This TCR beta chain was captured by sequencing in a study of blood T cell repertoires in COVID-19. The wider study: Sites across the United States, Italy and Spain contributed samples from acute and convalescent COVID-19.

V shed 0 bases and J shed 1 base, with 12 bases lying between them. CDR3 length: 16 residues. CDR1 LNHNV and CDR2 YYDKDF come from the germline V gene (reference sequence). Sequencing was performed with immunoSEQ multiplex PCR; in TCRdb, only in-frame clones are kept and a portion is missing. Of roughly 150,000 clones detected, around four fifths appear once; the ten largest clones hold about 6%. This clone showed up just a few times. The chain has TRBV15 and TRBJ1-2, with D maybe TRBD1 (6 bases). Input material: PBMCs or T cells enriched from blood (not recorded which). The receptor comes from a woman between 45 and 65 years old who had recovered from COVID-19. CDR3 sequence reads: CATSRDLGQLNYGYTF. In DNA, the CDR3 is TGTGCCACCAGCAGAGATCTCGGACAGCTTAACTATGGCTACACCTTC. The whole variable domain, remainder taken from reference TRBV15 and TRBJ1-2, is DAMVIQNPRYQVTQFGKPVTLSCSQTLNHNVMYWYQQKSSQAPKLLFHYYDKDFNNEADTPDNFQSRRPNTSFCFLDIRSPGLGDTAMYLCATSRDLGQLNYGYTFGSGTRLTVV.